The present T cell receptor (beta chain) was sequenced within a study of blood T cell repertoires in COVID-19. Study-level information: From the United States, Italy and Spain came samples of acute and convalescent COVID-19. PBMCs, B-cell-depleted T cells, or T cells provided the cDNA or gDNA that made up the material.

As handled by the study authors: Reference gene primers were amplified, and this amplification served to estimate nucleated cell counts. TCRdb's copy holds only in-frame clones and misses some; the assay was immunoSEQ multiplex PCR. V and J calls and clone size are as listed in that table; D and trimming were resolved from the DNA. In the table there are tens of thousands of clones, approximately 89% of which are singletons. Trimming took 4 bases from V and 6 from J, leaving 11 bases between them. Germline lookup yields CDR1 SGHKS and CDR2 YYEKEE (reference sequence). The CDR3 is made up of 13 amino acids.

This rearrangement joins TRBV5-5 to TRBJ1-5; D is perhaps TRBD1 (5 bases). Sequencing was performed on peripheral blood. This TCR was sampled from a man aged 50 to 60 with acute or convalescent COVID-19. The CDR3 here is CASSREGVQPQHF. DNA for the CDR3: TGTGCCAGCAGCAGAGAAGGGGTTCAGCCCCAGCATTTT.